This TCR beta chain was identified in a study of blood T cell repertoires in COVID-19. Overall study context: Samples came from the United States, Italy and Spain, spanning acute and convalescent COVID-19. Nucleic acid was either cDNA or gDNA, and it came from T cells, B-cell-depleted T cells, or PBMCs.

For recovered donors of Cohort 3, there were two negative PCRs, clearance, or symptom resolution. Trimming took 4 bases from V and 4 from J, leaving 15 bases between them. The germline gives CDR1 SGHKS, CDR2 YYEKEE (reference sequence). CDR3 length: 14 residues. How the authors handled the data: From reference gene primer amplification, estimates of nucleated cell counts were derived. This table comes from immunoSEQ multiplex PCR, and its TCRdb copy is limited to in-frame clones, with some not included. Clonal size and the V and J genes are those of that table, whereas D and trimming came from the DNA. The sample includes 250,000 to 300,000 clones, 85% to 90% of them seen just once.

The V call is TRBV5-5, the J call TRBJ2-7; weak D call: TRBD2 (6 bases). The sequencing input was PBMCs or T cells enriched from blood (not recorded which). The receptor's source is a young man who had recovered from COVID-19. CDR3 nucleotides: TGTGCCAGCAGCGCCGGGGGACGGCCATACGAGCAGTACTTC. Protein: CASSAGGRPYEQYF.